This T cell receptor beta chain was identified during a study of blood T cell repertoires in COVID-19. In the original processing: Reference gene primer amplification gave nucleated cell count estimates. Repertoires were generated with immunoSEQ multiplex PCR, while TCRdb's copy carries only in-frame clones and drops some. V, J and clone size were drawn from that table, and D and trimming were deduced from the DNA. The data contain 120,000 to 150,000 clones, around 84% of them seen just once; the ten biggest clones take up around 13%. Germline V gene sequence: CDR1 GTSNPN, CDR2 SVGIG (reference sequence). This CDR3 has 14 amino acids. The J segment lost 7 bases and the V segment lost 5 bases, leaving 12 bases of the junction unmatched.

V and J are TRBV30 and TRBJ1-2; 8 nucleotides align to TRBD1. The sequenced sample consisted of peripheral blood. The source of this sequence is a man aged 60-69 years with active or convalescent COVID-19. The CDR3 spells CAWRRGRGLSGYTF. Written as DNA, the CDR3 is TGTGCCTGGCGCCGGGGCAGGGGGCTTAGTGGCTACACCTTC.